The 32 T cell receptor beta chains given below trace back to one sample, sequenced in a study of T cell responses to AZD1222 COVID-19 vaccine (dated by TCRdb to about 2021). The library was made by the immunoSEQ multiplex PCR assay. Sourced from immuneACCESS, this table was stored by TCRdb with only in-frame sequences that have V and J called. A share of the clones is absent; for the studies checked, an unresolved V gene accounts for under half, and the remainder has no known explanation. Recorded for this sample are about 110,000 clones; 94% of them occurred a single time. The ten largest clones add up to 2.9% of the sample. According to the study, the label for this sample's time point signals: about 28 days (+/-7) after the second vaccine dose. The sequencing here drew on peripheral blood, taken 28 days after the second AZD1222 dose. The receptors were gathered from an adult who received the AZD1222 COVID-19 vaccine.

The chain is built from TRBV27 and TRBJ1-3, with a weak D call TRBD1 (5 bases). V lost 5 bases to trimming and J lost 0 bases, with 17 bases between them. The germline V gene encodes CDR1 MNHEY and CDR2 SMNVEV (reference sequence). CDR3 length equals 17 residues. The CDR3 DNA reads TGTGCCAGCAGTCCTAACCGACAGATACTCTCTGGAAACACCATATATTTT. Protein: CASSPNRQILSGNTIYF.

CDR3 sequence: CASRVGGGSLGYTF. In nucleotides, the CDR3 is TGTGCCAGTCGAGTGGGGGGAGGTTCTCTGGGCTACACCTTC. The V call is TRBV19, the J call TRBJ1-2, with D perhaps matching TRBD1 (5 bases). The CDR3 is 14 amino acids. V was cut by 8 bases and J by 8 bases, with 21 bases left in between. Germline loops: CDR1 LNHDA, CDR2 SQIVND (reference sequence).

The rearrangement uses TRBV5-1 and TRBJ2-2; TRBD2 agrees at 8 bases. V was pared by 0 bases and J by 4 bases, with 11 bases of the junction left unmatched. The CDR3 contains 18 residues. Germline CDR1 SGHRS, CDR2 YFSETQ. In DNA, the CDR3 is TGCGCCAGCAGCTTGGTTCCCGGGGGGGCAATTGGCACCGGGGAGCTGTTTTTT. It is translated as CASSLVPGGAIGTGELFF.

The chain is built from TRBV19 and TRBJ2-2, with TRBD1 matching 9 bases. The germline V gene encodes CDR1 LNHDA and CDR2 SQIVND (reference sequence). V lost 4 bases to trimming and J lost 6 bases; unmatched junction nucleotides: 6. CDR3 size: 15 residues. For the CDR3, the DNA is TGTGCCAGTAGTAAAGGCGGGACAGGGCCCGGGGAGCTGTTTTTT. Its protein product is CASSKGGTGPGELFF.

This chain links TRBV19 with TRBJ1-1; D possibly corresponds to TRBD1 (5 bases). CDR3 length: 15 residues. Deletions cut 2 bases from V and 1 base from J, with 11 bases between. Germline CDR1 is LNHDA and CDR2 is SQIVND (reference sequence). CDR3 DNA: TGTGCCAGTAGTATACGCGGGACGGCGAACACTGAAGCTTTCTTT. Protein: CASSIRGTANTEAFF.

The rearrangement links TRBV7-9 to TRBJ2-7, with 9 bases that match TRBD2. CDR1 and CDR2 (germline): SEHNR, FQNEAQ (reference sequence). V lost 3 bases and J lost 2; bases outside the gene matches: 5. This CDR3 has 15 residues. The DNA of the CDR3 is TGTGCCAGCAGCTTTACTAGCGGGCTAACCTACGAGCAGTACTTC. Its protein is CASSFTSGLTYEQYF.

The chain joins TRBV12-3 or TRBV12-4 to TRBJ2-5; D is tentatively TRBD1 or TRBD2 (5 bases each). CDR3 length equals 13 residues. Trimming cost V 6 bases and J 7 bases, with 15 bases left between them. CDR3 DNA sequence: TGTGCCAGCAGGCCCAATCCTGGGGGGACCCAGTACTTC. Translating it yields CASRPNPGGTQYF.

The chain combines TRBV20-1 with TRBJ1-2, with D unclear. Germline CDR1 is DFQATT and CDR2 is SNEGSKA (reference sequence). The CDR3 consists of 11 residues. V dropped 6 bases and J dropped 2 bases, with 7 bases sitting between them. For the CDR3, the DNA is TGCAGTGCCCACCTCAACTATGGCTACACCTTC. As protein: CSAHLNYGYTF.

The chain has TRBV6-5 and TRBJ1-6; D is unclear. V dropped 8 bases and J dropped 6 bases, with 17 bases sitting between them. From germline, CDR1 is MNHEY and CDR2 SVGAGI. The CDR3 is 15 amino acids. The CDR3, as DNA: TGTGCCAGCGGAGTTACCCGGATTTTTAATTCACCCCTCCACTTT. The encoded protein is CASGVTRIFNSPLHF.

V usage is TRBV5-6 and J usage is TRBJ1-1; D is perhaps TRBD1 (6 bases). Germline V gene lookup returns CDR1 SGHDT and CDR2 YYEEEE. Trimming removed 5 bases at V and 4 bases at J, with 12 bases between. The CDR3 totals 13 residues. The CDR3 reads CASSMGASTEAFF. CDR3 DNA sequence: TGTGCCAGCAGTATGGGGGCGAGCACTGAAGCTTTCTTT.

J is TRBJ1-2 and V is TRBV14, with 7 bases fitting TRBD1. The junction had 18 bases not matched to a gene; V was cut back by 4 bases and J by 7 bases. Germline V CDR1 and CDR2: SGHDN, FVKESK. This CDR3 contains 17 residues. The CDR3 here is CASSPRDRPTFRGGYTF. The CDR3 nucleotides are TGTGCCAGCAGCCCCCGGGACAGACCTACATTTAGAGGTGGCTACACCTTC.

The CDR3 nucleotides read TGTGCCAGTAGTCCCGACTGGAACACCGGGGAGCTGTTTTTT. It encodes CASSPDWNTGELFF. V gene TRBV19 combines with J gene TRBJ2-2; D is uncertain. CDR1 and CDR2 (germline): LNHDA, SQIVND (reference sequence). The CDR3 is made up of 14 amino acids. V was cut by 5 bases and J by 1 base, with 8 bases left in between.

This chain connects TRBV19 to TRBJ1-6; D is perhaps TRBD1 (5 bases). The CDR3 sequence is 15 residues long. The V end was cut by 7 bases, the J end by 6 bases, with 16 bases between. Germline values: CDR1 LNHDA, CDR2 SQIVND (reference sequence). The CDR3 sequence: CASTLGSRANSPLHF. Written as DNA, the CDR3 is TGTGCCAGTACCCTCGGGTCCAGGGCTAATTCACCCCTCCACTTT.

In nucleotides, the CDR3 is TGTGCCAGCAGTCATCGGGACAGGCTCGTCTATGGCTACACCTTC. Translating it yields CASSHRDRLVYGYTF. V usage is TRBV6-5 and J usage is TRBJ1-2, with 8 nucleotides matching TRBD1. From germline, CDR1 is MNHEY and CDR2 SVGAGI. The CDR3 consists of 15 residues. J was trimmed by 4 bases and V by 5 bases; bases with no gene match: 9.

Here the CDR3 reads CASSPGTGESGYTF. In DNA form, the CDR3 reads TGTGCCAGCAGTCCCGGGACAGGGGAGAGTGGCTACACCTTC. The rearrangement joins TRBV6-5 to TRBJ1-2; 10 bases line up with TRBD1. With V trimmed by 5 bases and J by 7 bases, 7 bases remained unmatched. The CDR3 is 14 amino acids. Looked up from germline, CDR1 is MNHEY and CDR2 is SVGAGI.

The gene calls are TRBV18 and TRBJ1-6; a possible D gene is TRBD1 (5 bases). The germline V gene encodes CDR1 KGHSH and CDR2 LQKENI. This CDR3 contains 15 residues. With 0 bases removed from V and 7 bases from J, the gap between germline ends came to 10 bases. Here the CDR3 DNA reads TGTGCCAGCTCACCACCAGGGACGGGAAATTCACCCCTCCACTTT. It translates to CASSPPGTGNSPLHF.

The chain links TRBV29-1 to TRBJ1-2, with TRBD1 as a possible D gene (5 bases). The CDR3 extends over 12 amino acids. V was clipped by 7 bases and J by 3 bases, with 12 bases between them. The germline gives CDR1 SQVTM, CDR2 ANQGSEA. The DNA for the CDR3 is TGCAGCGCCGACGAAGGGGACTATGGCTACACCTTC. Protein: CSADEGDYGYTF. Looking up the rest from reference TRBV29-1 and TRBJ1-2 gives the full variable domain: SAVISQKPSRDICQRGTSLTIQCQVDSQVTMMFWYRQQPGQSLTLIATANQGSEATYESGFVIDKFPISRPNLTFSTLTVSNMSPEDSSIYLCSADEGDYGYTFGSGTRLTVV.

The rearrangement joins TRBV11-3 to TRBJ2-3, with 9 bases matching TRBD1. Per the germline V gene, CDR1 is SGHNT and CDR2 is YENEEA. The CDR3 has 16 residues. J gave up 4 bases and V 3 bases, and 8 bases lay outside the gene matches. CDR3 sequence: CASSLRTGDLADTQYF. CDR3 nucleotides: TGTGCCAGCAGCTTGAGGACAGGGGATCTCGCAGATACGCAGTATTTT.

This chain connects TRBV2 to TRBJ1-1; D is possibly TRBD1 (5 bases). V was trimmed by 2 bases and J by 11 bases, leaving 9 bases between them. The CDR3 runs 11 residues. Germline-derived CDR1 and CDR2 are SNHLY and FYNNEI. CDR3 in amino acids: CASSESREAFF. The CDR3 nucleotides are TGTGCCAGCAGTGAATCCAGGGAGGCTTTCTTT. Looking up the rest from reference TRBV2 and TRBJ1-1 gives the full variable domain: EPEVTQTPSHQVTQMGQEVILRCVPISNHLYFYWYRQILGQKVEFLVSFYNNEISEKSEIFDDQFSVERPDGSNFTLKIRSTKLEDSAMYFCASSESREAFFGQGTRLTVV.

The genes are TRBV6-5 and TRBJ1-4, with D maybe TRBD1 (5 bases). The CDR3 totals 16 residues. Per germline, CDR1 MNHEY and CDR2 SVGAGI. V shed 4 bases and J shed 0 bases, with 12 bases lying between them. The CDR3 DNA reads TGTGCCAGCAGTTGGGAGGGGAACCCAACTAATGAAAAACTGTTTTTT. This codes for CASSWEGNPTNEKLFF.

For the CDR3, the DNA is TGTGCCAGGCGGGAGGGCCCGTGGGAGACCCAGTACTTC. This sequence encodes CARREGPWETQYF. V is TRBV6-5 and J is TRBJ2-5; 9 bases align to TRBD2. V was clipped by 9 bases and J by 5 bases; unmatched bases: 7. This CDR3 is built from 13 residues. CDR1 is MNHEY, CDR2 SVGAGI, per germline.

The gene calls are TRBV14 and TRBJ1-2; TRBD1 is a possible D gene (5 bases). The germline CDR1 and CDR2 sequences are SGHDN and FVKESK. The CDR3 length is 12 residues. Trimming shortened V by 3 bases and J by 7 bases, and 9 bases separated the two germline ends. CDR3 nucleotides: TGTGCCAGCAGCCAGACAAGGGGTGGCTACACCTTC. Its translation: CASSQTRGGYTF. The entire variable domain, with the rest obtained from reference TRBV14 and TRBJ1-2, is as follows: EAGVTQFPSHSVIEKGQTVTLRCDPISGHDNLYWYRRVMGKEIKFLLHFVKESKQDESGMPNNRFLAERTGGTYSTLKVQPAELEDSGVYFCASSQTRGGYTFGSGTRLTVV.

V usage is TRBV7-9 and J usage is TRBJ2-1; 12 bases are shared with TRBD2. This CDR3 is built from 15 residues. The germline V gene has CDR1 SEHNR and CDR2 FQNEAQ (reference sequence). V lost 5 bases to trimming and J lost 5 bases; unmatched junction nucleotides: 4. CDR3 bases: TGTGCCAGCAGCCAGACTAGCGGGAGACACAATGAGCAGTTCTTC. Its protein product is CASSQTSGRHNEQFF.

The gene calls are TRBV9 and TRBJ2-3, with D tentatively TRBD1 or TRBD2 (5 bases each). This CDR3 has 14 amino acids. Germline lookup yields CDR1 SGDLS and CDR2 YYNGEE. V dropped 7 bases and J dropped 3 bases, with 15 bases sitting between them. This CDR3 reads CASSRDPGTDTQYF. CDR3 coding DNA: TGTGCCAGCTCTCGGGACCCCGGAACAGATACGCAGTATTTT.

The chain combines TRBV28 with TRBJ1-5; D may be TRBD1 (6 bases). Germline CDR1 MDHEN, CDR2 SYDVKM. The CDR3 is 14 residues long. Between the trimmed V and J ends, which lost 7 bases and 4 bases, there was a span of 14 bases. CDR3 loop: CASTGDGTNQPQHF. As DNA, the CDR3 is TGTGCCAGCACAGGGGACGGGACTAATCAGCCCCAGCATTTT.

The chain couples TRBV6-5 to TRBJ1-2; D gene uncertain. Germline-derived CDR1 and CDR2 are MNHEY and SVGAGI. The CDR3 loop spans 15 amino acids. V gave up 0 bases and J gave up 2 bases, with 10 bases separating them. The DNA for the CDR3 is TGTGCCAGCAGTTACTCGCGTTCCCCGAACTATGGCTACACCTTC. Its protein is CASSYSRSPNYGYTF.

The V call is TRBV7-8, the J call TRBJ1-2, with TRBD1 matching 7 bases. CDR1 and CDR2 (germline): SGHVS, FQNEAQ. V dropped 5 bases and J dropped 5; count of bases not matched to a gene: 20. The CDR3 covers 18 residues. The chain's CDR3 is CASSERAIRATGQYGYTF. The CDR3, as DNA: TGTGCCAGCAGCGAAAGGGCCATTCGCGCGACAGGGCAGTATGGCTACACCTTC.

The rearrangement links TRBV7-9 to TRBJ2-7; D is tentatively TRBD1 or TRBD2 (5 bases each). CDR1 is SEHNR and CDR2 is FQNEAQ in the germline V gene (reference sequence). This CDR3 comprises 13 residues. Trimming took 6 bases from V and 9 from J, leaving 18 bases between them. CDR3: CASRGWDPEGQYF. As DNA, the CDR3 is TGTGCCAGCAGGGGGTGGGACCCCGAGGGGCAGTACTTC.

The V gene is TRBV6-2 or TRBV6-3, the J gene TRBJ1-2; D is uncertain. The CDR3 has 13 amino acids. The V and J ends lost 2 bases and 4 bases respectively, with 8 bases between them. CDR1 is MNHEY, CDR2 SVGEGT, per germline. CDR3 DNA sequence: TGTGCCAGCAGTTACATCCCGACCTATGGCTACACCTTC. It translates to CASSYIPTYGYTF.

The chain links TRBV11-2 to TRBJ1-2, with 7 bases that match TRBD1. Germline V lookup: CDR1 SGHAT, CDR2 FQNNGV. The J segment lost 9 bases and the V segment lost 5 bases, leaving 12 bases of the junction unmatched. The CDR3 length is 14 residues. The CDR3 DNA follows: TGTGCCAGCAGCCCCGCGGGACAGCCTAAGAGCTACACCTTC. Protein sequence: CASSPAGQPKSYTF.

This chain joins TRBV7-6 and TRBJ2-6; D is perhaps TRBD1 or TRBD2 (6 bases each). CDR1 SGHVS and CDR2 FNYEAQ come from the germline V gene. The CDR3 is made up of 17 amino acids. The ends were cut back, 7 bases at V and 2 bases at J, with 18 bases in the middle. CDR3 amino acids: CASIHIGRGAGANVLTF. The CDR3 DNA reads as TGTGCCAGCATCCATATAGGTAGGGGGGCTGGGGCCAACGTCCTGACTTTC.

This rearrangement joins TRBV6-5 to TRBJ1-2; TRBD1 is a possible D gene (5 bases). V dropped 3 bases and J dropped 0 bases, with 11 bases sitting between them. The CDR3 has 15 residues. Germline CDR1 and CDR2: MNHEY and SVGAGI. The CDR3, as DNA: TGTGCCAGCAGTTATACAGGTTCAGCTAACTATGGCTACACCTTC. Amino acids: CASSYTGSANYGYTF.